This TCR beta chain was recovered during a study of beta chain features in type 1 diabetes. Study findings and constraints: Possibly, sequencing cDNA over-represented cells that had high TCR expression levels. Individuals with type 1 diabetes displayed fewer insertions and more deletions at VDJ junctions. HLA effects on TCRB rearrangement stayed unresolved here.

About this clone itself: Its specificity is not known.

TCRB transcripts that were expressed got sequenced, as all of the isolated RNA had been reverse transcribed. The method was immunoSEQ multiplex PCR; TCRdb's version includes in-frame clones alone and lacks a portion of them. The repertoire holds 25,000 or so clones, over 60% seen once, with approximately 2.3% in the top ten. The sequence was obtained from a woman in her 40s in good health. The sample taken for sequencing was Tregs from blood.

The CDR3 reads CAISESGAGSHNEQFF. The DNA for the CDR3 is TGTGCCATCAGTGAGTCGGGCGCGGGGTCCCACAATGAGCAGTTCTTC. This chain links TRBV10-3 with TRBJ2-1; D perhaps matches TRBD2 (6 bases). Germline CDR1 reads ENHRY; CDR2 reads SYGVKD. The CDR3 covers 16 residues. Trimming stripped 0 bases from V and 5 bases from J, with 14 bases between.